Each of the 18 T cell receptor beta chains below was sequenced from the same sample in a study of shared clonotypes between healthy human individuals. TCRdb's table, derived via immunoSEQ multiplex PCR, lists solely in-frame clones and lacks some. Among around 940,000 clones listed, about three quarters were seen once. The sequencing input was memory CD4+ T cells sorted from blood. The subset is: CD45RA-negative fraction. These receptors came from a young man in good health.

This clone turned up a few times. The rearrangement joins TRBV30 to TRBJ1-1; no definite D call. V gave up 5 bases and J gave up 1 base, with 8 bases separating them. The germline V gene encodes CDR1 GTSNPN and CDR2 SVGIG (reference sequence). The CDR3 has 12 amino acids. CDR3 protein: CAWVLRNTEAFF. DNA for the CDR3: TGTGCCTGGGTACTTAGGAACACTGAAGCTTTCTTT. Based on the CDR3 plus reference TRBV30 and TRBJ1-1, the full variable domain is SQTIHQWPATLVQPVGSPLSLECTVEGTSNPNLYWYRQAAGRGLQLLFYSVGIGQISSEVPQNLSASRPQDRQFILSSKKLLLSDSGFYLCAWVLRNTEAFFGQGTRLTVV.

V gene TRBV5-4 combines with J gene TRBJ2-1, with 8 bases lining up with TRBD2. This CDR3 region has 17 residues. The ends lost 0 bases at V and 5 bases at J; junction bases unmatched: 10. Germline values: CDR1 SGHNT, CDR2 YYREEE (reference sequence). CDR3 bases: TGTGCCAGCAGCTTGGCAGTAGGAGCGGGGGTCCACAATGAGCAGTTCTTC. Translating it yields CASSLAVGAGVHNEQFF.

The chain has TRBV29-1 and TRBJ2-3; D ambiguous. CDR3 length equals 13 residues. V dropped 5 bases and J dropped 0 bases, with 9 bases sitting between them. Germline CDR1 reads SQVTM; CDR2 reads ANQGSEA. The DNA of the CDR3 is TGCAGCGTTTACCTCGATAGCACAGATACGCAGTATTTT. Protein sequence: CSVYLDSTDTQYF.

This clone has just a few counts. The V call is TRBV5-1, the J call TRBJ1-2; the D gene is possibly TRBD1 (5 bases). Trimming removed 3 bases from V and 8 bases from J, with 17 bases in between. The CDR3 runs to 14 residues. Germline V gene sequence: CDR1 SGHRS, CDR2 YFSETQ. This CDR3 reads CASSWDRGSRGYTF. The CDR3 DNA reads TGCGCCAGCAGCTGGGATAGGGGATCGCGCGGCTACACCTTC.

V and J are TRBV30 and TRBJ1-4; 8 bases map to TRBD1. CDR3 size: 17 residues. J lost 3 bases, V lost 3 bases, and 12 bases had no gene match. In germline, CDR1 is GTSNPN, CDR2 SVGIG (reference sequence). The CDR3 sequence: CAWRGNRGADPNEKLFF. CDR3 in DNA: TGTGCCTGGAGGGGGAACAGGGGGGCCGACCCTAATGAAAAACTGTTTTTT. The full variable domain, its missing parts supplied by reference TRBV30 and TRBJ1-4, is SQTIHQWPATLVQPVGSPLSLECTVEGTSNPNLYWYRQAAGRGLQLLFYSVGIGQISSEVPQNLSASRPQDRQFILSSKKLLLSDSGFYLCAWRGNRGADPNEKLFFGSGTQLSVL.

The chain carries TRBV7-8 and TRBJ1-1; D ambiguous. CDR3 length: 14 residues. Germline loops: CDR1 SGHVS, CDR2 FQNEAQ. V lost 4 bases and J 4 bases, leaving 13 bases between the germline ends. CDR3 amino acids: CASSSGLSGTEAFF. The CDR3 DNA reads TGTGCCAGCAGCTCCGGATTGTCGGGCACTGAAGCTTTCTTT. The full variable domain, completed using reference TRBV7-8 and TRBJ1-1, is GAGVSQSPRYKVAKRGQDVALRCDPISGHVSLFWYQQALGQGPEFLTYFQNEAQLDKSGLPSDRFFAERPEGSVSTLKIQRTQQEDSAVYLCASSSGLSGTEAFFGQGTRLTVV.

The J gene is TRBJ1-2, the V gene TRBV10-3, with D uncertain. The V and J ends lost 3 bases and 3 bases respectively, with 2 bases between them. This CDR3 is 11 amino acids long. Germline V gene sequence: CDR1 ENHRY, CDR2 SYGVKD. CDR3 sequence: CAISEDYGYTF. For the CDR3, the DNA is TGTGCCATCAGTGAAGACTATGGCTACACCTTC.

The chain joins TRBV2 to TRBJ2-1, with unresolved D. Germline CDR1 SNHLY, CDR2 FYNNEI. The CDR3 consists of 13 residues. Trimming took off 6 bases at V and 6 bases at J, with 12 bases between the two ends. The DNA for the CDR3 is TGTGCCAGCAGAAGGTCGCAAGGCAATGAGCAGTTCTTC. It translates to CASRRSQGNEQFF.

The J gene is TRBJ2-7, the V gene TRBV30; D might be TRBD2 (5 bases). Trimming pared 4 bases from V and 2 bases from J, leaving 15 bases between. This CDR3 region has 14 residues. CDR1 and CDR2 from the germline V gene are GTSNPN and SVGIG (reference sequence). The CDR3 DNA sequence: TGTGCCTGGAATAGGCAAGCGGTCACCTACGAGCAGTACTTC. It yields the protein CAWNRQAVTYEQYF.

The genes are TRBV10-3 and TRBJ2-3; D call uncertain. Trimming removed 8 bases from V and 4 bases from J, with 10 bases in between. Germline V gene lookup returns CDR1 ENHRY and CDR2 SYGVKD. This CDR3 contains 12 residues. The CDR3 is CAIGEVADTQYF. CDR3 nucleotide sequence: TGTGCCATCGGCGAGGTGGCAGATACGCAGTATTTT.

The J gene is TRBJ2-7, the V gene TRBV9; 8 bases align to TRBD2. CDR3 length equals 15 residues. V was pared by 0 bases and J by 6 bases, with 8 bases of the junction left unmatched. CDR1 and CDR2 (germline): SGDLS, YYNGEE. In nucleotides, the CDR3 is TGTGCCAGCAGCGTAGGAGCGGGAGAGGTCGGCGAGCAGTACTTC. Its protein is CASSVGAGEVGEQYF.

V usage is TRBV5-6 and J usage is TRBJ2-7; D unresolved. The CDR3 contains 15 residues. Trimming removed 2 bases at V and 5 bases at J, with 17 bases between. Germline lookup yields CDR1 SGHDT and CDR2 YYEEEE. CDR3 in amino acids: CASSLSPGAYDEQYF. The CDR3, as DNA: TGTGCCAGCAGCTTATCCCCCGGAGCCTACGACGAGCAGTACTTC.

The chain is built from TRBV5-1 and TRBJ1-5, with 7 bases fitting TRBD1. The CDR3 consists of 14 residues. Unmatched junction bases numbered 6, after V lost 4 bases and J lost 5 bases. CDR1 is SGHRS, CDR2 YFSETQ, per germline. The DNA for the CDR3 is TGCGCCAGCAGCCAGGCAGGGGGGGATCAGCCCCAGCATTTT. This encodes CASSQAGGDQPQHF.

The genes are TRBV2 and TRBJ2-3; weak D call: TRBD1 (7 bases). The V and J ends lost 11 bases and 2 bases respectively, with 17 bases between them. Germline CDR1 reads SNHLY; CDR2 reads FYNNEI. The CDR3 has 14 amino acids. The CDR3 region has the DNA TGTGCCGGCGGGACAGACCTTTACACAGATACGCAGTATTTT. This sequence encodes CAGGTDLYTDTQYF. Drawing the rest from reference TRBV2 and TRBJ2-3, the complete variable domain is EPEVTQTPSHQVTQMGQEVILRCVPISNHLYFYWYRQILGQKVEFLVSFYNNEISEKSEIFDDQFSVERPDGSNFTLKIRSTKLEDSAMYFCAGGTDLYTDTQYFGPGTRLTVL.

About this clone: Other DNA sequences from this sample encode an identical CDR3 as well. The chain combines TRBV19 with TRBJ2-3; D possibly corresponds to TRBD1 (5 bases). Per germline, CDR1 LNHDA and CDR2 SQIVND (reference sequence). V dropped 3 bases and J dropped 0 bases, with 10 bases sitting between them. The CDR3 runs to 15 residues. The CDR3 DNA reads as TGTGCCAGTAGTATCCAGGGAAAAAGCACAGATACGCAGTATTTT. This sequence encodes CASSIQGKSTDTQYF.

The rearrangement uses TRBV23-1 and TRBJ1-2, with TRBD1 as a possible D gene (6 bases). TRBV23-1 has ORF status, its function being uncertain. Trimming removed 4 bases from V and 1 base from J, with 13 bases in between. This CDR3 contains 15 residues. The CDR3 bases are TGCGCCAGCAGTCGCCAAGACAGGATTAACTATGGCTACACCTTC. Its protein is CASSRQDRINYGYTF.

The rearrangement joins TRBV2 to TRBJ1-6; D is undetermined. CDR1 SNHLY and CDR2 FYNNEI come from the germline V gene. Trimming cost V 8 bases and J 6 bases, with 8 bases left between them. This CDR3 has 12 amino acids. The CDR3 spells CASGETNSPLHF. CDR3 coding DNA: TGTGCCAGCGGGGAGACTAATTCACCCCTCCACTTT.

The count of this clone is one. The chain combines TRBV9 with TRBJ1-6; D gene unclear. The germline V gene encodes CDR1 SGDLS and CDR2 YYNGEE. V dropped 1 base and J dropped 0 bases, with 8 bases sitting between them. This CDR3 is 16 amino acids long. The CDR3 here is CASSVLSSSYNSPLHF. DNA of the CDR3: TGTGCCAGCAGCGTACTTTCGAGCTCCTATAATTCACCCCTCCACTTT.